Sequencing of this T cell receptor beta chain was carried out in a study of blood T cell repertoires in COVID-19. Overall study: Sites across the United States, Italy and Spain contributed samples from acute and convalescent COVID-19.

As processed by the authors: Amplification of reference gene primers provided the estimated nucleated cell counts. Sequencing was performed with immunoSEQ multiplex PCR; in TCRdb, only in-frame clones are kept and a portion is missing. V, J and clone size were drawn from that table, and D and trimming were deduced from the DNA. This sample has hundreds of thousands of clones, with 84% found just once. Germline loops: CDR1 SGHKS, CDR2 YYEKEE (reference sequence). V lost 4 bases, J lost 3 bases, and 11 bases stayed unmatched. CDR3 size: 16 residues. The sequencing input was peripheral blood. The TCR was taken from a human donor in a cohort sampled during active COVID-19. V gene TRBV5-5 combines with J gene TRBJ2-3; 7 nucleotides line up with TRBD1. The CDR3 spells CASSPLAGRGTDTQYF. CDR3 in DNA: TGTGCCAGCAGCCCCCTCGCGGGCAGGGGGACAGATACGCAGTATTTT.